This T cell receptor beta chain was observed in a study of T cell repertoires in cytomegalovirus infection. Study details: An indication of both CMV infection and matching HLA type came from public TCR beta signatures. Findings of the study overall: Identification of carriers of CMV plus the relevant HLA was achieved through cumulative public TCR beta family frequency. HLA-C-restricted CMV-specific TCR beta clonotypes prevailed in the ex vivo response.

As concerns this clonotype: As yet, its antigen is unknown.

CDR1 and CDR2 from the germline V gene are DFQATT and SNEGSKA (reference sequence). This CDR3 is 14 amino acids long. A single record per CDR3 protein comes from TCRdb applying MiXCR to the reads. Among 450,000 to 650,000 distinct CDR3 sequences listed, around a quarter were seen once. The specimen was PBMCs. J is TRBJ2-7 and V is TRBV20-1; D is possibly TRBD1 or TRBD2 (7 bases each). The TCR comes from a human donor in good health (CMV status not recorded). Some clones in this sample may be carry-over from other donors' samples. The CDR3 bases are TGCAGCCTGCAGGGGGGGAACGGGGTTTGCGAGCAGTACGTC. Translation gives CSLQGGNGVCEQYV.